One sample yielded the 8 T cell receptor beta chains listed below, sequenced in a study of regulatory T cells in long-lasting Graves disease. According to the study, TCR beta libraries were built with iRepertoire HTBI primers and CDR3-region Arm-PCR. One entry per CDR3 protein, called by TCRdb with MiXCR from the multiplex PCR reads. The sample contains over 350,000 distinct CDR3 sequences, under 25% of which appear only once. Noted time point: persistent/refractory GD, antithyroid drugs over 5 years with positive TRAb. Extracted RNA from PBMCs served as the source of the TCR library. The specimen was peripheral blood mononuclear cells (PBMCs), collected when the disease was refractory, from a patient treated with antithyroid drugs. The receptors were sampled from a female donor with Graves disease.

There are a few counts of this clonotype. DNA for the CDR3: TGTGCCAGCAGCACCCGACTAGCGGTCTCCTACAATGAGCAGTTCTTC. It encodes CASSTRLAVSYNEQFF. J is TRBJ2-1 and V is TRBV11-2, with 9 bases identical to TRBD2. The V gene's germline CDR1 is SGHAT and CDR2 FQNNGV. V lost 5 bases and J lost 0; bases outside the gene matches: 5. The CDR3 contains 16 residues.

This chain uses TRBV27 with TRBJ1-1; a possible D gene is TRBD1 (5 bases). In germline, CDR1 is MNHEY, CDR2 SMNVEV (reference sequence). Trimming removed 6 bases from V and 4 bases from J, with 12 bases in between. The CDR3 is 13 amino acids. CDR3 DNA: TGTGCCAGCAGGGGGACGGCGGGCACTGAAGCTTTCTTT. Translation: CASRGTAGTEAFF.

This clonotype turned up a few times. The chain recombines TRBV20-1 with TRBJ2-7; 10 bases align to TRBD2. Germline V gene data show CDR1 as DFQATT and CDR2 as SNEGSKA (reference sequence). CDR3 length: 14 amino acids. V lost 6 bases and J lost 0; bases outside the gene matches: 5. CDR3 amino acids: CSATSSGSSYEQYF. CDR3 in DNA: TGCAGTGCCACTTCTAGCGGGAGCTCCTACGAGCAGTACTTC.

This clonotype was counted only a few times. The chain is built from TRBV6-4 and TRBJ2-7; 13 bases map to TRBD2. Trimming removed 6 bases from V and 6 bases from J; junction bases left unmatched: 5. CDR1 is MRHNA and CDR2 is SNTAGT in the germline V gene. The CDR3 runs to 14 residues. The CDR3 coding sequence is TGTGCCAGCAGGCGGACTAGCGGGAGTTTCGAGCAGTACTTC. This sequence encodes CASRRTSGSFEQYF.

This clonotype was found many times. V is TRBV12-3 or TRBV12-4 and J is TRBJ1-1; no clear D. This CDR3 region has 15 residues. Trimming left V 2 bases short and J 4 bases short, with 14 bases between. The CDR3: CASSLRVASVTEAFF. As DNA, the CDR3 is TGTGCCAGCAGTTTAAGGGTTGCCTCGGTCACTGAAGCTTTCTTT.

In this sample, this clonotype turned up many times. The CDR3 DNA reads TGCAGCGCCCTACCGACAGGGATGAACACTGAAGCTTTCTTT. Protein sequence: CSALPTGMNTEAFF. This rearrangement joins TRBV29-1 to TRBJ1-1, with 7 positions matching TRBD1. CDR1 and CDR2 (germline): SQVTM, ANQGSEA. After removal of 7 bases from V and 0 bases from J, the junction contained 8 bases not matched to a gene. This CDR3 has 14 residues.

Comment on this clonotype: This sequence may be a read error, since a much larger clone differs from it by one base. This sequence joins TRBV30 and TRBJ1-4; weak D call: TRBD1 (5 bases). The CDR3 is 14 residues long. Germline CDR1 GTSNPN, CDR2 SVGIG (reference sequence). CDR3 DNA sequence: TGTGCCCGGAGTGATGACAGTTTCGCCGAAAAACTGTTTTTT. This codes for CARSDDSFAEKLFF.

The CDR3: CASSPTTGIDTEKLFF. Here the CDR3 DNA reads TGTGCCAGCAGTCCTACGACAGGGATCGATACGGAAAAACTGTTTTTT. The V gene is TRBV6-1, the J gene TRBJ1-4, with 7 bases matching TRBD1. The CDR3 is made up of 16 amino acids. Per germline, CDR1 MNHNS and CDR2 SASEGT. With 5 bases clipped from V and 8 bases from J, the junction kept 14 bases outside the gene matches.